Shown below are 15 T cell receptor beta chains from a single sample sequenced in a study of blood T cell repertoires in COVID-19. Assay: immunoSEQ multiplex PCR; the TCRdb copy retains only in-frame clones and omits some. The sample shows under 250,000 clones, roughly 86% of them seen only once. Sequenced material: peripheral blood. The receptors shown here come from a man aged 50 to 59 with acute or convalescent COVID-19.

This clone was found a few times. The rearrangement uses TRBV19 and TRBJ2-2; D is undetermined. With 5 bases removed from V and 6 bases from J, the gap between germline ends came to 10 bases. Germline CDR1 and CDR2: LNHDA and SQIVND (reference sequence). This CDR3 comprises 13 residues. CDR3 region: CASSYSSPGELFF. DNA of the CDR3: TGTGCCAGTAGTTATAGTTCCCCCGGGGAGCTGTTTTTT.

The rearrangement uses TRBV6-2 or TRBV6-3 and TRBJ1-1; D ambiguous. V lost 7 bases to trimming and J lost 0 bases, with 18 bases between them. CDR3 length equals 16 residues. Looked up from germline, CDR1 is MNHEY and CDR2 is SVGEGT. The CDR3 bases are TGTGCCAGCAAATACTCCCCGGGGAATATGAACACTGAAGCTTTCTTT. This codes for CASKYSPGNMNTEAFF.

The V and J genes are TRBV5-8 and TRBJ1-4; 9 bases are shared with TRBD1. The V gene's germline CDR1 is SGHTS and CDR2 YDEGEE. V lost 0 bases and J lost 5; bases outside the gene matches: 5. This CDR3 contains 16 residues. Here the CDR3 DNA reads TGTGCCAGCAGCTTGGCCCTTGGGACAGGGAATGAAAAACTGTTTTTT. It specifies CASSLALGTGNEKLFF.

The chain couples TRBV6-5 to TRBJ1-5; 9 bases agree with TRBD1. Losses at the gene ends were 5 bases for V and 1 base for J; bases not matched to a gene: 3. CDR3 length: 15 amino acids. CDR1 is MNHEY and CDR2 is SVGAGI in the germline V gene. The CDR3 protein is CASSPTGGSNQPQHF. The CDR3 nucleotides read TGTGCCAGCAGTCCGACAGGGGGAAGCAATCAGCCCCAGCATTTT.

This chain's CDR3 is CAQQGGLEGEKLFF. Written as DNA, the CDR3 is TGTGCTCAGCAGGGGGGATTAGAGGGTGAAAAACTGTTTTTT. The rearrangement links TRBV6-5 to TRBJ1-4, with 7 bases fitting TRBD1. The CDR3 covers 14 residues. Germline V lookup: CDR1 MNHEY, CDR2 SVGAGI.

This chain links TRBV20-1 with TRBJ1-2; D is ambiguous. Germline V gene lookup returns CDR1 DFQATT and CDR2 SNEGSKA (reference sequence). There are 8 residues in the CDR3. The CDR3 nucleotides read TGCGCCAGCGGGGGCTACACCTTC. Amino acid sequence: CASGGYTF.

There are a few counts of this clone. This sequence joins TRBV5-1 and TRBJ2-2, with D perhaps TRBD1 (5 bases). The germline gives CDR1 SGHRS, CDR2 YFSETQ. The CDR3 totals 12 residues. V was trimmed by 3 bases and J by 9 bases, leaving 9 bases between them. Written as DNA, the CDR3 is TGCGCCAGCAGCTCCACAGGTTGGGAGCTGTTTTTT. It encodes CASSSTGWELFF.

The chain is built from TRBV9 and TRBJ1-5, with 10 bases that match TRBD1. V lost 5 bases to trimming and J lost 4 bases; unmatched junction nucleotides: 3. The CDR3 sequence is 14 residues long. Germline CDR1 reads SGDLS; CDR2 reads YYNGEE. This CDR3 is CASSRGQGNQPQHF. DNA of the CDR3: TGTGCCAGCAGTCGGGGACAGGGGAATCAGCCCCAGCATTTT.

This clone was counted a single time. This chain connects TRBV6-5 to TRBJ1-1, with 7 positions matching TRBD1. The V segment lost 4 bases and the J segment 0 bases; nucleotides outside the gene matches: 8. Germline assignment: CDR1 MNHEY and CDR2 SVGAGI. This CDR3 contains 16 residues. The DNA of the CDR3 is TGTGCCAGCAGTTCTGACAGGGCCCGGGTGAACACTGAAGCTTTCTTT. This gives the protein CASSSDRARVNTEAFF.

V gene TRBV7-2 combines with J gene TRBJ1-6; 11 bases fit TRBD1. CDR1 is SGHTA and CDR2 is FQGNSA in the germline V gene. The CDR3 has 18 amino acids. Germline trimming cut 2 bases from V and 4 bases from J; bases unmatched to any gene: 7. CDR3 loop: CASSLQPGTGGYNSPLHF. CDR3 sequence (DNA): TGTGCCAGCAGCTTACAACCCGGGACAGGGGGTTATAATTCACCCCTCCACTTT.

This clone was found once. V usage is TRBV28 and J usage is TRBJ2-2; TRBD1 might be the D (5 bases). This CDR3 region has 15 residues. Germline CDR1 MDHEN, CDR2 SYDVKM. V lost 3 bases, J lost 7 bases, and 15 bases lay in between. The CDR3 DNA reads as TGTGCCAGCAGTTTGCCCCAGGGATCGTTCGGGGAGCTGTTTTTT. This codes for CASSLPQGSFGELFF.

This clone was recorded a few times. This chain links TRBV7-9 with TRBJ2-5; D possibly corresponds to TRBD1 (5 bases). Germline-derived CDR1 and CDR2 are SEHNR and FQNEAQ (reference sequence). The CDR3 has 15 residues. Trimming took off 1 base at V and 5 bases at J, with 14 bases between the two ends. CDR3 nucleotide sequence: TGTGCCAGCAGCTTAGGACAGAGGACCCAGGAGACCCAGTACTTC. Its translation is CASSLGQRTQETQYF.

The J gene is TRBJ1-2, the V gene TRBV4-1, with D possibly TRBD1 on 6 matching bases. The CDR3 loop spans 17 amino acids. V lost 1 base to trimming and J lost 2 bases, with 17 bases between them. Germline V gene sequence: CDR1 MGHRA, CDR2 YSYEKL. The CDR3 here is CASSQVGGGVDNYGYTF. The CDR3 coding sequence is TGCGCCAGCAGCCAAGTTGGAGGGGGGGTCGACAACTATGGCTACACCTTC.

The chain recombines TRBV5-1 with TRBJ2-1, with 8 bases aligning to TRBD2. CDR3 length: 15 amino acids. The J segment lost 6 bases and the V segment lost 4 bases, leaving 9 bases of the junction unmatched. Per the germline V gene, CDR1 is SGHRS and CDR2 is YFSETQ. The CDR3 DNA is TGCGCCAGCAGCAGGAGCGGGAGTACGATCAATGAGCAGTTCTTC. This encodes CASSRSGSTINEQFF.

The J gene is TRBJ2-7, the V gene TRBV18; 13 bases line up with TRBD2. The junction had 6 bases not matched to a gene; V was cut back by 5 bases and J by 5 bases. The CDR3 is 15 residues long. Germline V gene sequence: CDR1 KGHSH, CDR2 LQKENI. CDR3: CASSGLAGVVDEQYF. The CDR3 region has the DNA TGTGCCAGCTCAGGACTAGCGGGAGTTGTCGACGAGCAGTACTTC.